The 2 T cell receptor beta chains in this list originate from one sample, sequenced in a study of shared clonotypes between healthy human individuals. Measured with immunoSEQ multiplex PCR; TCRdb has only the in-frame clones, and not every one. Of around 940,000 clones listed, 60% to 85% are singletons. The sample taken for sequencing was memory CD4+ T cells sorted from blood. Subset defined: CD45RA-negative fraction. The receptors originated from a man aged 18 to 35 in good health.

The genes are TRBV4-1 and TRBJ2-1; 7 nucleotides align to TRBD2. J gave up 8 bases and V 1 base, and 8 bases lay outside the gene matches. Germline assignment: CDR1 MGHRA and CDR2 YSYEKL. The length of the CDR3 is 15 residues. Here the CDR3 reads CASSQGGGRSDEQFF. The CDR3 bases are TGCGCCAGCAGCCAAGGGGGGGGTAGAAGTGATGAGCAGTTCTTC.

This clone was found many times. J is TRBJ2-7 and V is TRBV5-4; TRBD2 aligns across 7 bases. Trimming cost V 0 bases and J 4 bases; bases outside gene matches: 7. CDR1 is SGHNT, CDR2 YYREEE, per germline (reference sequence). The CDR3 is 15 amino acids. CDR3 bases: TGTGCCAGCAGCTTGGGGGGCGGGAGATCGTACGAGCAGTACTTC. Translated, it gives CASSLGGGRSYEQYF.